The rows below give T cell receptor beta chains drawn from one sample of a study of blood T cell repertoires in COVID-19. Sequenced by immunoSEQ multiplex PCR; TCRdb stores in-frame clones only, minus some. The sample shows about 320,000 clones, around 86% of them seen only once. The specimen sequenced was PBMCs or T cells enriched from blood (not recorded which). The receptors were sampled from a man aged 55 to 70 who had recovered from COVID-19. Each CDR3 is given with its conserved first and last residue. A D gene is named only where the DNA matches it firmly. Size is stated for part of the rows, as once, few or many counts, or as a class when the clone is expanded.

abundance,d_gene,v_gene,j_gene,CDR3nt,CDR3aa
NA,TRBD2,TRBV18,TRBJ2-3,TGTGCCAGCTCACCCGGGGGGACAGATACGCAGTATTTT,CASSPGGTDTQYF
NA,NA,TRBV11-2,TRBJ1-6,TGTGCCAGCAGCCCAGACAGGACCAAACTCCACTTT,CASSPDRTKLHF
NA,NA,TRBV28,TRBJ2-1,TGTGCCAGCAGTTTTTCGGTTGGCAATGAGCAGTTCTTC,CASSFSVGNEQFF
NA,NA,TRBV6-2/TRBV6-3,TRBJ1-2,TGTGCCAGCAGCCGTGGGGGCTTGAATGGCTACACCTTC,CASSRGGLNGYTF
NA,NA,TRBV27,TRBJ2-1,TGTGCCAGCAGTTCCCTAGTACACACCTACAATGAGCAGTTCTTC,CASSSLVHTYNEQFF
NA,TRBD2,TRBV4-2,TRBJ2-1,TGTGCCAGCAGCCAAGATCTGGCGCGCCTAGCGGGATCCTACAATGAGCAGTTCTTC,CASSQDLARLAGSYNEQFF
NA,NA,TRBV5-8,TRBJ2-7,TGTGCCAGCAGCTCAACCCGGGGGTCTAGCTCCTACGAGCAGTACTTC,CASSSTRGSSSYEQYF
NA,NA,TRBV7-9,TRBJ1-3,TGTGCCAGCAGCTCACAAGGAAACACCATATATTTT,CASSSQGNTIYF
NA,NA,TRBV27,TRBJ2-7,TGTGCCAGCAGTTCCATCGCCACCGACAGGACGTCTTACGAGCAGTACTTC,CASSSIATDRTSYEQYF
NA,NA,TRBV28,TRBJ1-2,TGTGCCAGCACCCCTACGGGGTCGTATGGCTACACCTTC,CASTPTGSYGYTF
NA,NA,TRBV4-1,TRBJ2-3,TGCGCCAGCAGCTATGGCGGAGGTCGGTCACTTAGCACAGATACGCAGTATTTT,CASSYGGGRSLSTDTQYF
NA,NA,TRBV11-2,TRBJ2-7,TGTGCCAGCAGCCAGATGTTCTCTCCTCAGTTGGAGCAGTACTTC,CASSQMFSPQLEQYF
NA,NA,TRBV6-5,TRBJ1-1,TGTGCCAGCAGGACCCAGGCCCCTGAAGCTTTCTTT,CASRTQAPEAFF
once,TRBD1,TRBV5-1,TRBJ1-1,TGCGCCAGCAGCACGGGACAGGGGGCCGGGACTGAAGCTTTCTTT,CASSTGQGAGTEAFF
NA,NA,TRBV20-1,TRBJ2-3,TGCAGTGCTAGTTACAGGGATACGCAGTATTTT,CSASYRDTQYF
NA,TRBD2,TRBV19,TRBJ2-3,TGTGCCAGTAGTACGAAGGGGACTAGCGGGGCCAGCACAGATACGCAGTATTTT,CASSTKGTSGASTDTQYF
NA,NA,TRBV18,TRBJ2-1,TGTGCCAGCTCACCGGGGCAAGGGGGTAATGAGCAGTTCTTC,CASSPGQGGNEQFF
NA,NA,TRBV28,TRBJ1-5,TGTGCCAGCAGCGAGACCGGGGGCAATCAGCCCCAGCATTTT,CASSETGGNQPQHF
once,TRBD2,TRBV19,TRBJ2-1,TGTGCCAGTAGTATCGGGACTAGCGGGGTCAATGAGCAGTTCTTC,CASSIGTSGVNEQFF
once,TRBD1,TRBV19,TRBJ1-1,TGTGCCAGTAGTATAATCGACAGGGAGAACACTGAAGCTTTCTTT,CASSIIDRENTEAFF
NA,NA,TRBV4-1,TRBJ1-2,TGCGCCAGCAGCCAAGCTCGCCTCCCGCTAACTATACGCTACACCTTC,CASSQARLPLTIRYTF
NA,NA,TRBV5-4,TRBJ1-2,TGTGCCAGCAGCTCTCCTACAGGAAATAACTATGGCTACACCTTC,CASSSPTGNNYGYTF
once,NA,TRBV18,TRBJ1-4,TGTGCCAGCTCACCGAGAGTATACAGCAGTAATGAAAAACTGTTTTTT,CASSPRVYSSNEKLFF